This T cell receptor (beta chain) stems from a study of blood T cell repertoires in COVID-19. Whole-study context: Whether acute or convalescent, the COVID-19 samples came from the United States, Italy and Spain. T cells, B-cell-depleted T cells, or PBMCs provided the cDNA or gDNA that served as material.

Source study methods: Amplification with reference gene primers provided the estimates of nucleated cell counts. Here immunoSEQ multiplex PCR was the method, and the copy in TCRdb shows in-frame clones only, minus some. The V and J calls and clone size were taken over from that table, and D and trimming were inferred from the DNA. The table records roughly 150,000 clones, approximately 83% of them present only once. There are 15 residues in the CDR3. Germline V gene data show CDR1 as LNHDA and CDR2 as SQIVND (reference sequence). Trimming cost V 3 bases and J 5 bases; bases outside gene matches: 9. Sequences were obtained from peripheral blood. V is TRBV19 and J is TRBJ1-1; 7 bases align to TRBD1. This receptor was identified in an elderly woman with acute or convalescent COVID-19. The CDR3 bases are TGTGCCAGTAGTATCGGAGCCAGGGGGTGGACTGAAGCTTTCTTT. Translating gives CASSIGARGWTEAFF.